This record looks at one T cell receptor beta chain sequence and its context. V was pared by 2 bases and J by 6 bases, with 3 bases of the junction left unmatched. The length of the CDR3 is 15 residues. Germline V CDR1 and CDR2: SGHDN, FVKESK. Authors' data handling: Nucleated cell number was recorded as an estimate derived from reference gene primer amplification. Here immunoSEQ multiplex PCR was the method, and the copy in TCRdb shows in-frame clones only, minus some. V, J and clone size derive from that table, while D and trimming were established from the DNA sequence. Of roughly 250,000 clones listed, about 90% are singletons. This entry is derived from a study of blood T cell repertoires in COVID-19. The overall study: COVID-19 samples collected from the United States, Italy and Spain covered acute and convalescent phases. T cells, B-cell-depleted T cells, or PBMCs provided the cDNA or gDNA that served as material.

Participant ages covered about 18 to 100 years across about two dozen US areas. Material for sequencing was PBMCs or T cells enriched from blood (not recorded which). This receptor was taken from a human donor in a cohort exposed to, infected with or recovered from COVID-19 (not recorded which). The donor label of this sample is uncertain. The chain links TRBV14 to TRBJ2-3; 12 bases match TRBD2. CDR3 in amino acids: CASSQPTSGGDTQYF. CDR3 sequence (DNA): TGTGCCAGCAGCCAACCCACTAGCGGGGGGGATACGCAGTATTTT. Looking up the rest from reference TRBV14 and TRBJ2-3 gives the full variable domain: EAGVTQFPSHSVIEKGQTVTLRCDPISGHDNLYWYRRVMGKEIKFLLHFVKESKQDESGMPNNRFLAERTGGTYSTLKVQPAELEDSGVYFCASSQPTSGGDTQYFGPGTRLTVL.